This is a list of T cell receptor beta chains from one sample in a study of Graves' ophthalmopathy and Graves' hyperthyroidism. TCRdb processed the multiplex PCR reads anew with MiXCR; each CDR3 protein has one entry. The repertoire has roughly 36,000 distinct CDR3 sequences, approximately 50% of them found once; the top ten carry roughly 26%. Sequencing used peripheral blood. The source of these receptors is an adult woman with stable Graves' hyperthyroidism. CDR3s include the opening cysteine and the closing phenylalanine or tryptophan. A D gene is named only where the DNA matches it firmly. Rows may omit the clone size; those that give it use once, few, many or a size class.

J gene,clone size,D gene,V gene,CDR3 protein,CDR3 DNA
TRBJ2-3,many,.,TRBV20-1,CSAILGEGTQYF,TGCAGTGCTATCCTCGGGGAAGGTACGCAGTATTTT
TRBJ2-7,many,.,TRBV5-1,CASSGSYEQYF,TGCGCCAGCAGCGGATCCTACGAGCAGTACTTC
TRBJ2-2,many,.,TRBV2,CASASAATGELFF,TGTGCCAGTGCCTCAGCAGCCACCGGGGAGCTGTTTTTT
TRBJ2-7,.,TRBD2,TRBV20-1,CSARDLLAGVNYEQYF,TGCAGTGCTAGAGATCTGCTAGCGGGAGTGAACTACGAGCAGTACTTC
TRBJ1-2,many,.,TRBV24-1,CATSEGVGGYTF,TGTGCCACCAGTGAAGGGGTCGGTGGCTACACCTTC
TRBJ1-1,many,.,TRBV4-2,CASSQAGPNTEAFF,TGTGCCAGCAGCCAAGCGGGACCGAACACTGAAGCTTTCTTT
TRBJ2-2,once,.,TRBV29-1,CSVRGTNTGELFF,TGCAGCGTACGAGGAACGAACACCGGGGAGCTGTTTTTT
TRBJ2-5,.,.,TRBV20-1,CSARVPVENGETQYF,TGCAGTGCTAGAGTCCCAGTGGAGAATGGAGAGACCCAGTACTTC
TRBJ2-5,many,TRBD2,TRBV9,CASSPLRGSQETQYF,TGTGCCAGCAGCCCCCTCCGCGGGAGCCAAGAGACCCAGTACTTC
TRBJ1-1,many,TRBD1,TRBV7-9,CASSLVGQGATEAFF,TGTGCCAGCAGCTTAGTGGGGCAGGGGGCCACTGAAGCTTTCTTT
TRBJ1-3,many,.,TRBV19,CASTPGGNTIYF,TGTGCCAGTACCCCGGGTGGAAACACCATATATTTT
TRBJ1-1,many,TRBD1,TRBV30,CAWTTGIQNTEAFF,TGTGCCTGGACGACAGGGATTCAGAACACTGAAGCTTTCTTT
TRBJ1-1,.,.,TRBV5-1,CASSLETAEAFF,TGCGCCAGCAGCTTGGAGACGGCTGAAGCCTTCTTT
TRBJ2-3,.,TRBD1,TRBV2,CASRVGTVAYF,TGTGCCAGCAGGGTGGGGACAGTGGCGTATTTT
TRBJ1-1,.,.,TRBV29-1,CSVHSQGPGEAFF,TGCAGCGTTCACTCCCAGGGGCCGGGTGAAGCTTTCTTT
TRBJ2-3,many,.,TRBV7-9,CASSLGGPSTDTQYF,TGTGCCAGCAGCTTAGGAGGGCCCAGCACAGATACGCAGTATTTT
TRBJ2-6,.,.,TRBV5-6,CASSLFGANALTF,TGTGCCAGCAGCTTGTTTGGGGCCAACGCCCTGACTTTC
TRBJ2-6,many,.,TRBV3-1,CASSPDRALSGANVLTF,TGTGCCAGCAGCCCTGACCGGGCTCTCTCTGGGGCCAACGTCCTGACTTTC
TRBJ2-7,many,.,TRBV4-1,CASSREGRGDEQYF,TGCGCCAGCAGCCGGGAAGGGCGGGGTGACGAGCAGTACTTC
TRBJ2-3,many,.,TRBV5-4,CASSLDERSTDTQYF,TGTGCCAGCAGCTTGGATGAGCGGAGCACAGATACGCAGTATTTT
TRBJ2-2,.,TRBD2,TRBV7-9,CTSRLSAGGPGTGELFF,TGTACCAGCAGATTGTCGGCGGGAGGGCCGGGCACCGGGGAGCTGTTTTTT
TRBJ2-7,.,TRBD2,TRBV7-9,CASSPPGLDYEQYF,TGTGCCAGCAGCCCCCCGGGACTAGACTACGAGCAGTACTTC
TRBJ1-4,few,.,TRBV2,CASSEGGLAGLYKLFF,TGTGCCAGCAGCGAAGGAGGCCTCGCAGGGTTGTATAAACTGTTTTTT
TRBJ1-1,.,.,TRBV20-1,CSARDISTKAFF,TGCAGCGCTAGAGACATCAGCACTAAAGCTTTCTTT
TRBJ1-5,many,.,TRBV15,CATSREGPQHF,TGTGCCACCAGCAGGGAGGGGCCCCAGCATTTT
TRBJ2-7,many,.,TRBV12-3/TRBV12-4,CASSDGAYEQYF,TGTGCCAGCAGTGACGGTGCCTACGAGCAGTACTTC
TRBJ2-1,.,.,TRBV5-2,CASNLADRARNNEQFF,TGTGCCAGCAACTTAGCCGACAGGGCTCGCAACAATGAGCAGTTCTTC
TRBJ1-2,.,TRBD1,TRBV28,CASSRPGQGNYGYTF,TGTGCCAGCAGTAGACCGGGACAGGGGAACTATGGCTACACCTTC
TRBJ1-6,.,TRBD1,TRBV7-9,CASSEQGANSPLHF,TGTGCCAGCAGTGAACAGGGGGCTAATTCACCCCTCCACTTT
TRBJ2-5,.,TRBD2,TRBV13,CASQEGTSGSETQYF,TGTGCCAGCCAAGAGGGGACTAGCGGTTCAGAGACCCAGTACTTC
TRBJ2-7,few,TRBD2,TRBV7-3,CASSLTSGSEQYF,TGTGCCAGCAGCTTAACTAGCGGGAGCGAGCAGTACTTC
TRBJ2-2,many,TRBD2,TRBV19,CASSMARGANTGELFF,TGTGCCAGTAGTATGGCGCGGGGGGCTAACACCGGGGAGCTGTTTTTT
TRBJ2-7,many,.,TRBV20-1,CSTTQGGGRNEQYF,TGCAGTACTACCCAAGGAGGGGGGAGGAACGAGCAGTACTTC
TRBJ2-7,many,TRBD1,TRBV2,CAGRDSHLREQYF,TGTGCCGGACGGGACAGCCACCTTCGGGAGCAGTACTTC
TRBJ1-5,.,TRBD1,TRBV5-1,CASSLGQDSNQPQHF,TGCGCCAGCAGCCTGGGACAGGATAGCAATCAGCCCCAGCATTTT
TRBJ1-4,many,.,TRBV6-2/TRBV6-3,CASTDRDPSLGKLFF,TGTGCCAGCACCGACCGGGACCCCTCTCTCGGAAAACTGTTTTTT
TRBJ2-3,.,.,TRBV20-1,CSASSGTSTDTQYF,TGCAGTGCTAGCTCCGGGACTAGCACAGATACGCAGTATTTT
TRBJ2-5,.,.,TRBV29-1,CSVEGGETQYF,TGCAGCGTCGAGGGGGGAGAGACCCAGTACTTC
TRBJ1-5,many,.,TRBV28,CASSPRWQGNQPQHF,TGTGCCAGCAGCCCCAGGTGGCAGGGCAATCAGCCCCAGCATTTT
TRBJ2-3,many,TRBD2,TRBV20-1,CSAILAGGGDTQYF,TGCAGTGCTATCCTAGCGGGAGGGGGGGATACGCAGTATTTT